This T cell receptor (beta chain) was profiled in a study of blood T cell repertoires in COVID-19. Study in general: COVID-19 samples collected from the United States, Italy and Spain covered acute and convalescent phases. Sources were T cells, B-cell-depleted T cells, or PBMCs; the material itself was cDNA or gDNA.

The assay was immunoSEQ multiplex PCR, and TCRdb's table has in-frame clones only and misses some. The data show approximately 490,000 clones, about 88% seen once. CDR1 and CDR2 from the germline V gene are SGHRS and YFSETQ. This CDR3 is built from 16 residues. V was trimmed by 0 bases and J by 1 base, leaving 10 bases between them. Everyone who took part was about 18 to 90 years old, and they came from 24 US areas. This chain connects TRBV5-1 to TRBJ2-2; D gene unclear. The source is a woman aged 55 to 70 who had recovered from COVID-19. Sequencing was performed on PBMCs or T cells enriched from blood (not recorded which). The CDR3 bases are TGCGCCAGCAGCTTGGTCGGAGTGCGGAACACCGGGGAGCTGTTTTTT. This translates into CASSLVGVRNTGELFF. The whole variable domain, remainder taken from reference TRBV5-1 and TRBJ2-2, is KAGVTQTPRYLIKTRGQQVTLSCSPISGHRSVSWYQQTPGQGLQFLFEYFSETQRNKGNFPGRFSGRQFSNSRSEMNVSTLELGDSALYLCASSLVGVRNTGELFFGEGSRLTVL.